The 25 T cell receptor beta chains reported below all come from one sample, sequenced in a study of CD8 T cell repertoires and HIV-1 epitope variants. Their antigens are not known. Libraries were prepared by immunoSEQ multiplex PCR; TCRdb keeps only in-frame clonotypes and omits some of them. The sample shows about 5,000 clones, 65% of them seen only once. Sequencing was carried out using cultured CD8+ T cells derived from PBMCs. The receptors derive from a male donor with HIV.

The chain recombines TRBV6-1 with TRBJ1-6; D is possibly TRBD1 (5 bases). The CDR3 spans 15 residues. Germline V CDR1 and CDR2: MNHNS, SASEGT. V lost 5 bases and J 5 bases, leaving 13 bases between the germline ends. The CDR3 spells CASSRQPKDNSPLHF. CDR3 coding DNA: TGTGCCAGCAGTCGACAGCCGAAGGATAATTCACCCCTCCACTTT.

CDR3 in amino acids: CASSLDLNTEAFF. The CDR3 DNA sequence: TGTGCCAGCAGCTTGGACCTAAACACTGAAGCTTTCTTT. This chain joins TRBV5-6 and TRBJ1-1; D is unresolved. Trimming left V 0 bases short and J 2 bases short, with 5 bases between. The CDR3 is 13 residues long. Germline loops: CDR1 SGHDT, CDR2 YYEEEE. Combining the CDR3 with reference TRBV5-6 and TRBJ1-1 gives the whole variable domain DAGVTQSPTHLIKTRGQQVTLRCSPKSGHDTVSWYQQALGQGPQFIFQYYEEEERQRGNFPDRFSGHQFPNYSSELNVNALLLGDSALYLCASSLDLNTEAFFGQGTRLTVV.

The V gene is TRBV13, the J gene TRBJ2-7, with D perhaps matching TRBD1 or TRBD2 (5 bases each). The V end lost 0 bases, the J end lost 4 bases, and 10 bases lay between the germline ends. In germline, CDR1 is PRHDT, CDR2 FYEKMQ (reference sequence). CDR3 length: 14 amino acids. This chain's CDR3 is CASSLGGDTYEQYF. For the CDR3, the DNA is TGTGCCAGCAGCTTAGGGGGGGATACTTACGAGCAGTACTTC.

The V and J genes are TRBV13 and TRBJ2-7, with D unclear. This CDR3 spans 16 amino acids. Germline CDR1 and CDR2: PRHDT and FYEKMQ (reference sequence). V lost 5 bases to trimming and J lost 7 bases, with 24 bases between them. In DNA, the CDR3 is TGTGCCAGCAGCCGCGTTCGACAAGCAGCCGTGCGGGAGCAGTACTTC. It translates to CASSRVRQAAVREQYF. The full variable domain, with the rest looked up from reference TRBV13 and TRBJ2-7, is AAGVIQSPRHLIKEKRETATLKCYPIPRHDTVYWYQQGPGQDPQFLISFYEKMQSDKGSIPDRFSAQQFSDYHSELNMSSLELGDSALYFCASSRVRQAAVREQYFGPGTRLTVT.

V usage is TRBV18 and J usage is TRBJ2-5; tentatively, D is TRBD2 (5 bases). Germline assignment: CDR1 KGHSH and CDR2 LQKENI. Trimming took off 2 bases at V and 1 base at J, with 8 bases between the two ends. This CDR3 comprises 14 residues. The CDR3 DNA reads as TGTGCCAGCTCACCAGGACTTTCCCAAGAGACCCAGTACTTC. The encoded protein is CASSPGLSQETQYF.

The rearrangement uses TRBV5-1 and TRBJ2-1, with D perhaps matching TRBD2 (5 bases). With 0 bases removed from V and 10 bases from J, the gap between germline ends came to 5 bases. CDR1 and CDR2 (germline): SGHRS, YFSETQ. This CDR3 contains 11 residues. Written as DNA, the CDR3 is TGCGCCAGCAGCTTGGGAGGGGAGCAGTTCTTC. It specifies CASSLGGEQFF.

CDR3 protein: CASMEYNEQFF. CDR3 DNA sequence: TGTGCCAGCATGGAATACAATGAGCAGTTCTTC. This chain connects TRBV27 to TRBJ2-1; D gene ambiguous. Germline-derived CDR1 and CDR2 are MNHEY and SMNVEV (reference sequence). This CDR3 has 11 residues. Trimming cost V 7 bases and J 4 bases, with 5 bases left between them.

A single count supports this clone. The chain combines TRBV21-1 with TRBJ2-2; the D segment call TRBD2 is taken from the table without a DNA check. TRBV21-1 is a recognized pseudogene. The CDR3 runs 16 residues. DNA of the CDR3: TGTGCCAGCAGCAAGAAAAATACTAGCAAACCCGGGGAGCTGTTTTTT. This translates into CASSKKNTSKPGELFF.

The chain has TRBV25-1 and TRBJ1-6, with 7 positions matching TRBD1. Trimming took 3 bases from V and 5 from J; bases not matched to a gene: 7. Germline V CDR1 and CDR2: MGHDK, SYGVNS. This CDR3 region has 16 residues. CDR3 in amino acids: CASSDPPGQNNSPLHF. CDR3 nucleotide sequence: TGTGCCAGCAGTGATCCGCCGGGACAGAATAATTCACCCCTCCACTTT.

The chain combines TRBV11-1 with TRBJ2-3; 11 bases are a match to TRBD1. The CDR3 has 17 amino acids. The V segment lost 5 bases and the J segment 3 bases; nucleotides outside the gene matches: 10. Per germline, CDR1 SGHAT and CDR2 FQDESV (reference sequence). The CDR3 coding sequence is TGTGCCAGCAGCCCACAGCCGGGACAGGGGGGAACAGATACGCAGTATTTT. It yields the protein CASSPQPGQGGTDTQYF.

This chain joins TRBV29-1 and TRBJ2-3, with TRBD2 identical over 7 bases. Per germline, CDR1 SQVTM and CDR2 ANQGSEA. The length of the CDR3 is 13 residues. Trimming took 7 bases from V and 7 from J; bases not matched to a gene: 11. CDR3 residues: CSGGSGRRNTQYF. The DNA of the CDR3 is TGCAGCGGCGGGAGTGGGAGGAGAAATACGCAGTATTTT.

V and J are TRBV11-1 and TRBJ2-5, with 8 nucleotides matching TRBD2. The V gene's germline CDR1 is SGHAT and CDR2 FQDESV (reference sequence). There are 15 residues in the CDR3. The V and J ends lost 5 bases and 2 bases, in that order; junction bases with no gene match: 7. The CDR3, as DNA: TGTGCCAGCAGCCCCGCCCCTAGCGGGCAAGAGACCCAGTACTTC. This codes for CASSPAPSGQETQYF.

This sequence joins TRBV19 and TRBJ2-2, with TRBD2 as a possible D gene (6 bases). V lost 10 bases and J lost 6, with 12 bases in between. Germline CDR1 reads LNHDA; CDR2 reads SQIVND (reference sequence). CDR3 length: 12 amino acids. The CDR3 is CATTWGAGELFF. DNA of the CDR3: TGTGCCACTACCTGGGGGGCCGGGGAGCTGTTTTTT.

J is TRBJ1-3 and V is TRBV5-6; D is ambiguous. The CDR3 loop spans 18 amino acids. Trimming took off 2 bases at V and 2 bases at J, with 20 bases between the two ends. CDR1 and CDR2 from the germline V gene are SGHDT and YYEEEE. DNA of the CDR3: TGTGCCAGCAGCTTTTTCAGTTCAGTCGGATCTCCTGGAAACACCATATATTTT. Translated: CASSFFSSVGSPGNTIYF.

The chain employs TRBV7-8 and TRBJ2-5, with 9 bases identical to TRBD2. The J call may be incorrect, as the DNA end agrees better with TRBJ2-7. This CDR3 has 19 residues. Per germline, CDR1 SGHVS and CDR2 FQNEAQ. In DNA form, the CDR3 reads TGTGCCAGCAGCTTAGACTGGGCTAGCGGGATTCCGGACTACTACGAGCAGTACTTC. It specifies CASSLDWASGIPDYYEQYF.

V and J are TRBV27 and TRBJ2-1; possibly TRBD2 for D (6 bases). V lost 8 bases and J 4 bases, leaving 18 bases between the germline ends. There are 15 residues in the CDR3. Germline V gene sequence: CDR1 MNHEY, CDR2 SMNVEV (reference sequence). The CDR3 DNA reads as TGTGCCAGCTGGGGAGGCGGGTCCCCTTACAATGAGCAGTTCTTC. It translates to CASWGGGSPYNEQFF.

This clone is labeled large. The V and J genes are TRBV7-9 and TRBJ1-5; maybe TRBD1 (5 bases). CDR1 is SEHNR and CDR2 is FQNEAQ in the germline V gene (reference sequence). This CDR3 region has 12 residues. The germline V and J ends were trimmed by 6 bases and 6 bases, with 9 bases remaining between them. The CDR3 region has the DNA TGTGCCAGCAGAGCGGGGACTCAGCCCCAGCATTTT. Protein sequence: CASRAGTQPQHF.

This clone was seen a handful of times. The chain uses TRBV9 and TRBJ2-3; 8 nucleotides match TRBD2. Trimming removed 4 bases from V and 5 bases from J; junction bases left unmatched: 12. This CDR3 comprises 16 residues. Germline CDR1 is SGDLS and CDR2 is YYNGEE. DNA for the CDR3: TGTGCCAGCAGCCCTTTAGCGGGGCCTGTCGGAGATACGCAGTATTTT. It specifies CASSPLAGPVGDTQYF.

The chain uses TRBV6-5 and TRBJ2-6; unclear D gene. V gave up 7 bases and J gave up 1 base, with 8 bases separating them. The CDR3 has 14 amino acids. Germline V gene lookup returns CDR1 MNHEY and CDR2 SVGAGI. The CDR3 reads CASTLVSGANVLTF. CDR3 in DNA: TGTGCCAGCACCTTAGTATCTGGGGCCAACGTCCTGACTTTC.

This chain links TRBV5-4 with TRBJ2-1, with D perhaps being TRBD1 or TRBD2 (5 bases each). CDR1 is SGHNT, CDR2 YYREEE, per germline (reference sequence). V dropped 4 bases and J dropped 5 bases, with 22 bases sitting between them. There are 17 residues in the CDR3. CDR3 DNA sequence: TGTGCCAGCAGCCCCCAGGGTGGACTCCCCGCCGACAATGAGCAGTTCTTC. It codes for CASSPQGGLPADNEQFF.

The CDR3 DNA reads as TGTGCCAGCAGATCTTATGGGGGCAAATCCTACGAGCAGTACTTC. It is translated as CASRSYGGKSYEQYF. The chain combines TRBV27 with TRBJ2-7; D might be TRBD1 (6 bases). The CDR3 totals 15 residues. Trimming pared 6 bases from V and 1 base from J, leaving 16 bases between. Germline CDR1 MNHEY, CDR2 SMNVEV (reference sequence).

The chain recombines TRBV7-9 with TRBJ2-1; 13 nucleotides agree with TRBD2. Germline-derived CDR1 and CDR2 are SEHNR and FQNEAQ (reference sequence). This CDR3 is 16 amino acids long. J gave up 5 bases and V 5 bases, and 6 bases lay outside the gene matches. CDR3 sequence (DNA): TGTGCCAGCAGCCCGATACTAGCGGGGGGGGACAATGAGCAGTTCTTC. It codes for CASSPILAGGDNEQFF. The full variable domain, in which reference TRBV7-9 and TRBJ2-1 provide the parts outside the CDR3, is DTGVSQNPRHKITKRGQNVTFRCDPISEHNRLYWYRQTLGQGPEFLTYFQNEAQLEKSRLLSDRFSAERPKGSFSTLEIQRTEQGDSAMYLCASSPILAGGDNEQFFGPGTRLTVL.

This clone has a handful of counts. The chain is built from TRBV4-1 and TRBJ2-7; no clear D gene. The CDR3 runs 13 residues. V lost 0 bases and J 9 bases, leaving 12 bases between the germline ends. CDR1 is MGHRA, CDR2 YSYEKL, per germline. CDR3 sequence (DNA): TGCGCCAGCAGCCAAGATAGGGTCCCTGGGCAGTACTTC. Protein: CASSQDRVPGQYF.

The gene calls are TRBV6-5 and TRBJ2-7; D is possibly TRBD1 (6 bases). The length of the CDR3 is 12 residues. In germline, CDR1 is MNHEY, CDR2 SVGAGI. V lost 5 bases to trimming and J lost 3 bases, with 8 bases between them. The CDR3 region has the DNA TGTGCCAGCAGTCCAGGGGACTACGAGCAGTACTTC. Its translation is CASSPGDYEQYF.

The chain recombines TRBV27 with TRBJ1-2, with D unresolved. Per germline, CDR1 MNHEY and CDR2 SMNVEV (reference sequence). V was cut by 0 bases and J by 4 bases, with 6 bases left in between. This CDR3 is built from 13 residues. DNA of the CDR3: TGTGCCAGCAGTTTATCCGGGAGCTATGGCTACACCTTC. It yields the protein CASSLSGSYGYTF.